What follows are 25 T cell receptor beta chains derived from one specimen sequenced in a study of blood T cell repertoires in COVID-19. Repertoires were generated with immunoSEQ multiplex PCR, while TCRdb's copy carries only in-frame clones and drops some. The profile covers 300,000 to 450,000 clones, with approximately 89% appearing a single time and approximately 1.9% taken by the ten largest. Sequencing input: PBMCs or T cells enriched from blood (not recorded which). Source of these receptors: a man aged 40-50 years in a cohort exposed to, infected with or recovered from COVID-19 (not recorded which).

The V and J genes are TRBV7-9 and TRBJ1-2; TRBD1 matches 11 bases. From germline, CDR1 is SEHNR and CDR2 FQNEAQ (reference sequence). The V and J ends lost 4 bases and 8 bases, in that order; junction bases with no gene match: 6. The CDR3 consists of 14 residues. This chain's CDR3 is CASSSGTGGRGYTF. DNA for the CDR3: TGTGCCAGCAGCTCCGGGACAGGGGGAAGAGGCTACACCTTC.

The V gene is TRBV3-1 (or the pseudogene TRBV3-2), the J gene TRBJ2-7, with 7 nucleotides matching TRBD1. The germline CDR1 and CDR2 sequences are LGHDT and YNNKEL (reference sequence). CDR3 size: 12 residues. The V gene end was trimmed by 4 bases and the J gene end by 5 bases; junction bases not matched to a gene: 2. DNA for the CDR3: TGTGCCAGCAGCCTGCAGGGGGACGAGCAGTACTTC. Encoded protein: CASSLQGDEQYF.

This clone was recorded once. V gene TRBV5-8 combines with J gene TRBJ2-1, with D tentatively TRBD2 (7 bases). Per the germline V gene, CDR1 is SGHTS and CDR2 is YDEGEE. V lost 2 bases to trimming and J lost 7 bases, with 25 bases between them. The CDR3 has 18 amino acids. CDR3 protein: CASSFPVKRGGAGNEQFF. In DNA form, the CDR3 reads TGTGCCAGCAGCTTCCCCGTAAAGAGGGGGGGCGCTGGAAATGAGCAGTTCTTC. The full variable domain, with the rest looked up from reference TRBV5-8 and TRBJ2-1, is EAGVTQSPTHLIKTRGQQATLRCSPISGHTSVYWYQQALGLGLQFLLWYDEGEERNRGNFPPRFSGRQFPNYSSELNVNALELEDSALYLCASSFPVKRGGAGNEQFFGPGTRLTVL.

The chain recombines TRBV18 with TRBJ2-2; D may be TRBD2 (5 bases). Per germline, CDR1 KGHSH and CDR2 LQKENI. This CDR3 contains 15 residues. V was pared by 3 bases and J by 6 bases, with 14 bases between. The CDR3 nucleotides are TGTGCCAGCTCACCTTGGACTTCTAATTCCGGGGAGCTGTTTTTT. It encodes CASSPWTSNSGELFF.

CDR3 sequence reads: CASSFEQTNYGYTF. CDR3 sequence (DNA): TGTGCCAGTAGCTTTGAACAGACTAACTATGGCTACACCTTC. The chain uses TRBV19 and TRBJ1-2; D not resolved. The V gene lost 6 bases and the J gene lost 0 bases, with 11 bases spanning the gap. CDR3 size: 14 residues. Germline V gives CDR1 LNHDA, CDR2 SQIVND (reference sequence).

The V gene is TRBV5-6, the J gene TRBJ1-2; 9 bases align to TRBD1. The germline gives CDR1 SGHDT, CDR2 YYEEEE. The CDR3 spans 16 residues. J was trimmed by 4 bases and V by 5 bases; bases with no gene match: 12. CDR3 nucleotides: TGTGCCAGCAGACGGGGGGACAGGGAGTCTCTCTATGGCTACACCTTC. This gives the protein CASRRGDRESLYGYTF.

The V and J genes are TRBV6-2 or TRBV6-3 and TRBJ2-3, with 9 bases fitting TRBD2. V gave up 6 bases and J gave up 2 bases; unmatched junction bases: 12. Germline-derived CDR1 and CDR2 are MNHEY and SVGEGT. CDR3 length: 17 residues. In DNA form, the CDR3 reads TGTGCCAGCAGCCTACCCGGACTAGCGATTACCACAGATACGCAGTATTTT. Its protein product is CASSLPGLAITTDTQYF.

The chain has TRBV27 and TRBJ2-4; tentatively, D is TRBD1 (5 bases). The length of the CDR3 is 13 residues. V dropped 5 bases and J dropped 15 bases, with 20 bases sitting between them. CDR1 is MNHEY and CDR2 is SMNVEV in the germline V gene (reference sequence). CDR3 loop: CASSPNGRESWYF. The CDR3 DNA follows: TGTGCCAGCAGTCCAAATGGCAGGGAATCCTGGTACTTC.

J is TRBJ1-5 and V is TRBV25-1; no reliable D call. Trimming took 5 bases from V and 9 from J, leaving 11 bases between them. CDR1 and CDR2 from the germline V gene are MGHDK and SYGVNS. This CDR3 spans 12 amino acids. CDR3 region: CASSSSNGPQHF. Here the CDR3 DNA reads TGTGCCAGCAGTTCGAGCAACGGGCCCCAGCATTTT. Full variable domain (rest looked up from reference TRBV25-1 and TRBJ1-5): EADIYQTPRYLVIGTGKKITLECSQTMGHDKMYWYQQDPGMELHLIHYSYGVNSTEKGDLSSESTVSRIRTEHFPLTLESARPSHTSQYLCASSSSNGPQHFGDGTRLSIL.

The V gene is TRBV29-1, the J gene TRBJ2-5, with 8 bases identical to TRBD1. Germline V gene lookup returns CDR1 SQVTM and CDR2 ANQGSEA. J lost 1 base, V lost 7 bases, and 11 bases had no gene match. The CDR3 runs to 15 residues. The CDR3: CSACAPTGAQETQYF. CDR3 bases: TGCAGCGCGTGTGCCCCGACAGGGGCCCAAGAGACCCAGTACTTC.

The sample holds one count of this clone. The chain recombines TRBV4-2 with TRBJ2-7; D might be TRBD1 (6 bases). Germline assignment: CDR1 LGHNA and CDR2 YNFKEQ. Trimming stripped 3 bases from V and 0 bases from J, with 9 bases between. The length of the CDR3 is 14 residues. CDR3 sequence: CASSQGASSYEQYF. The CDR3 DNA follows: TGTGCCAGCAGCCAGGGGGCAAGCTCCTACGAGCAGTACTTC.

This sequence joins TRBV15 and TRBJ2-7; 10 bases agree with TRBD1. The CDR3 sequence is 15 residues long. In germline, CDR1 is LNHNV, CDR2 YYDKDF (reference sequence). The ends lost 0 bases at V and 5 bases at J; junction bases unmatched: 4. The CDR3 DNA reads as TGTGCCACCAGCAGAGATAGGGACAGGGGAGACGAGCAGTACTTC. It encodes CATSRDRDRGDEQYF.

The rearrangement joins TRBV18 to TRBJ2-5; D is perhaps TRBD2 (5 bases). CDR1 and CDR2 from the germline V gene are KGHSH and LQKENI. The V and J ends lost 3 bases and 4 bases respectively, with 12 bases between them. The CDR3 spans 14 residues. CDR3 loop: CASSPTGVAETQYF. Written as DNA, the CDR3 is TGTGCCAGCTCACCTACCGGGGTGGCAGAGACCCAGTACTTC.

The rearrangement joins TRBV6-1 to TRBJ1-2; D unclear. Per the germline V gene, CDR1 is MNHNS and CDR2 is SASEGT. The CDR3 spans 15 residues. V lost 2 bases and J lost 0, with 10 bases in between. CDR3 in amino acids: CASSELPFTNYGYTF. Written as DNA, the CDR3 is TGTGCCAGCAGTGAACTCCCGTTTACTAACTATGGCTACACCTTC.

The chain employs TRBV21-1 and TRBJ1-6; the tabulated D call, TRBD1, remains unverified against the DNA. TRBV21-1 is a pseudogene. This CDR3 comprises 18 residues. This chain's CDR3 is CASRTGTRSRSYNSPLHF. In nucleotides, the CDR3 is TGTGCCAGCAGGACCGGGACAAGAAGCCGATCCTATAATTCACCCCTCCACTTT.

V gene TRBV18 combines with J gene TRBJ2-7; D ambiguous. In germline, CDR1 is KGHSH, CDR2 LQKENI. Trimming cost V 2 bases and J 5 bases, with 10 bases left between them. The CDR3 totals 13 residues. Written as DNA, the CDR3 is TGTGCCAGCTCACCAACAGAGAATCACGAGCAGTACTTC. Translation: CASSPTENHEQYF.

The chain recombines TRBV10-1 with TRBJ1-5, with 10 bases fitting TRBD1. This CDR3 has 16 residues. Per germline, CDR1 WNHNN and CDR2 SYGVQD (reference sequence). J lost 0 bases, V lost 6 bases, and 5 bases had no gene match. The CDR3 protein is CASRRDRGYSNQPQHF. For the CDR3, the DNA is TGCGCCAGCAGGAGGGACAGGGGTTATAGCAATCAGCCCCAGCATTTT.

The chain links TRBV29-1 to TRBJ2-2, with D tentatively TRBD1 (6 bases). The CDR3 sequence is 13 residues long. V lost 3 bases and J lost 4, with 9 bases in between. Germline CDR1 and CDR2: SQVTM and ANQGSEA. This chain's CDR3 is CSVEGHSTGELFF. In DNA form, the CDR3 reads TGCAGCGTTGAGGGACACAGCACCGGGGAGCTGTTTTTT.

V usage is TRBV5-4 and J usage is TRBJ2-4, with D perhaps matching TRBD1 (6 bases). This CDR3 is built from 16 residues. Trimming removed 0 bases from V and 2 bases from J, with 12 bases in between. Germline loops: CDR1 SGHNT, CDR2 YYREEE (reference sequence). CDR3 sequence: CASSLEVGATKNIQYF. CDR3 nucleotide sequence: TGTGCCAGCAGCTTGGAGGTGGGGGCAACCAAAAACATTCAGTACTTC.

The chain joins TRBV19 to TRBJ2-5; D is perhaps TRBD2 (6 bases). This CDR3 comprises 14 residues. Germline V gene data show CDR1 as LNHDA and CDR2 as SQIVND (reference sequence). Trimming left V 4 bases short and J 6 bases short, with 15 bases between. CDR3 nucleotide sequence: TGTGCCAGTAGTAAAACCCCAGGGAGGAAGACCCAGTACTTC. Translation: CASSKTPGRKTQYF.

The rearrangement joins TRBV4-2 to TRBJ1-1; no clear D gene. The V end was cut by 0 bases, the J end by 0 bases, with 14 bases between. CDR1 LGHNA and CDR2 YNFKEQ come from the germline V gene. The CDR3 contains 17 residues. This CDR3 is CASSQDLDGLMNTEAFF. CDR3 DNA sequence: TGTGCCAGCAGCCAAGATCTTGATGGCCTCATGAACACTGAAGCTTTCTTT.

The V gene is TRBV7-3, the J gene TRBJ2-2, with 13 positions matching TRBD2. The CDR3 extends over 17 amino acids. The V and J ends lost 4 bases and 2 bases, in that order; junction bases with no gene match: 4. Germline loops: CDR1 SGHTA, CDR2 FQGTGA. CDR3 coding DNA: TGTGCCAGCAGCTCGAGGACTAGCGGGAGTAACACCGGGGAGCTGTTTTTT. It encodes CASSSRTSGSNTGELFF.

The chain employs TRBV6-1 and TRBJ2-2, with unresolved D. The CDR3 consists of 13 residues. V lost 1 base and J 7 bases, leaving 7 bases between the germline ends. CDR1 and CDR2 from the germline V gene are MNHNS and SASEGT. CDR3: CASSEDPRGELFF. CDR3 DNA: TGTGCCAGCAGTGAAGATCCGCGCGGGGAGCTGTTTTTT.

This rearrangement joins TRBV4-1 to TRBJ1-1; no firm D call. The CDR3 is 16 amino acids. Germline assignment: CDR1 MGHRA and CDR2 YSYEKL. Trimming left V 1 base short and J 0 bases short, with 12 bases between. CDR3 protein: CASSQAMGSMNTEAFF. The CDR3 region has the DNA TGCGCCAGCAGCCAAGCGATGGGCAGCATGAACACTGAAGCTTTCTTT.

The genes are TRBV3-1 (or the pseudogene TRBV3-2) and TRBJ2-5, with D maybe TRBD2 (6 bases). Germline values: CDR1 LGHDT, CDR2 YNNKEL (reference sequence). This CDR3 contains 12 residues. V gave up 4 bases and J gave up 7 bases, with 10 bases separating them. The CDR3 DNA reads TGTGCCAGCAGCCGCGGGGTAGGGACCCAGTACTTC. Its translation is CASSRGVGTQYF.